This T cell receptor beta chain derives from a study of CD8 T cells in Susac syndrome. Reverse transcription of roughly 0.5 to 1 ug RNA was performed with random hexamers. MiXCR, applied by TCRdb to the immunoSEQ multiplex PCR reads, yields one record per CDR3 protein. The sample includes approximately 260,000 distinct CDR3 sequences, 90% to 97% of them seen just once. Trimming stripped 1 base from V and 3 bases from J, with 8 bases between. The CDR3 contains 13 residues. CDR1 is SGHNT, CDR2 YYREEE, per germline (reference sequence). This clonotype was seen a single time. Sequenced: CD4+ T cells from PBMCs. The sequence was obtained from a human donor with Susac syndrome. The V gene is TRBV5-4, the J gene TRBJ2-7; a possible D gene is TRBD1 (5 bases). The CDR3 loop reads CASSLPDNYEQYF. The DNA of the CDR3 is TGTGCCAGCAGCTTGCCGGACAACTACGAGCAGTACTTC. Looking up the rest from reference TRBV5-4 and TRBJ2-7 gives the full variable domain: ETGVTQSPTHLIKTRGQQVTLRCSSQSGHNTVSWYQQALGQGPQFIFQYYREEENGRGNFPPRFSGLQFPNYSSELNVNALELDDSALYLCASSLPDNYEQYFGPGTRLTVT.